This TCR beta chain was sequenced in a study of PD-1 blockade in classical Hodgkin lymphoma. Generated by immunoSEQ multiplex PCR, the TCRdb table keeps only in-frame clones and is missing some. The data contain roughly 20,000 clones, 75% to 85% of them singletons. Regarding this clone: Antigen: not known.

Regarding the study as a whole: The drivers behind the repertoire differences, possibly disease activity or prior therapy, remain undefined. Lower baseline TCR diversity was reported for newly diagnosed patients than for healthy donors.

The germline CDR1 and CDR2 sequences are MDHEN and SYDVKM. V gave up 0 bases and J gave up 4 bases; unmatched junction bases: 7. This CDR3 is 17 amino acids long. Time point reported: cycle 4 day 1 (C4D1), after 6 weeks of nivolumab. Brentuximab vedotin exposure varied, and every patient relapsed after autologous stem cell transplantation. Patients had relapsed/refractory classical Hodgkin lymphoma with complete response, partial response or progressive disease as best response. The receptor's source is a human donor with classical Hodgkin lymphoma. Sequencing was performed on peripheral blood mononuclear cells (PBMCs), taken before the fourth cycle of nivolumab. The chain carries TRBV28 and TRBJ1-4; 8 bases agree with TRBD1. CDR3 bases: TGTGCCAGCAGTTTATGGTCGGGACAGGAGAGTAATGAAAAACTGTTTTTT. Its translation is CASSLWSGQESNEKLFF.